A selection of T cell receptor beta chains follows, all from one sample in a study of T cell repertoires in cytomegalovirus infection. TCRdb re-analysed the reads in MiXCR, keeping a single row per CDR3 protein. The data show 350,000 to 400,000 distinct CDR3 sequences, roughly 34% seen once. Their antigens are not known. The material sequenced was cultured PBMCs, taken from culture after CMV antigen stimulation. These receptor sequences come from a human donor in good health (CMV status not recorded). Some clones in this sample may be carry-over from other donors' samples. CDR3s include the opening cysteine and the closing phenylalanine or tryptophan. The D gene is left open where the match is weak. Not all rows give a size; the values are once, few, many and, for expanded clones, a class.

d_call j_call v_call clone_size cdr3_aa cdr3_nt
NA TRBJ2-1 TRBV29-1 few CSVAPSSYNEQFF TGCAGCGTTGCCCCGAGCTCCTACAATGAGCAGTTCTTC
TRBD2 TRBJ2-1 TRBV9 NA CASSVGLEIDNEQFF TGTGCCAGCAGCGTTGGACTAGAAATTGACAATGAGCAGTTCTTC
NA TRBJ1-1 TRBV7-9 many CASSFDPGTEAFF TGTGCCAGCAGCTTCGACCCAGGGACTGAAGCTTTCTTT
NA TRBJ1-4 TRBV7-9 few CASSLDETNEKLFF TGTGCCAGCAGCTTAGACGAAACTAATGAAAAACTGTTTTTT
NA TRBJ1-2 TRBV12-3/TRBV12-4 NA CASSWGRESYGYTF TGTGCCAGCAGTTGGGGGAGAGAGTCGTATGGCTACACCTTC
TRBD1 TRBJ1-5 TRBV6-2/TRBV6-3 few CASSSDRGRRTLSNQPQHF TGTGCCAGCAGTTCGGACAGGGGTAGGAGAACTCTTAGCAATCAGCCCCAGCATTTT
NA TRBJ1-1 TRBV28 NA CASSTLGRGGNTEAFF TGTGCCAGCAGTACCCTGGGCAGGGGCGGTAACACTGAAGCTTTCTTT
NA TRBJ2-1 TRBV4-3 many CASSQDYRQYNEQFF TGCGCCAGCAGCCAAGATTACCGGCAGTACAATGAGCAGTTCTTC
NA TRBJ2-1 TRBV7-6 once CASSATGFQQFF TGTGCCAGCAGCGCGACAGGCTTCCAGCAGTTCTTC
NA TRBJ1-2 TRBV20-1 NA CSARDLGHDGYTF TGCAGTGCTAGAGATCTAGGGCACGATGGCTACACCTTC
NA TRBJ2-5 TRBV7-2 few CASSLWTGIQETQYF TGTGCCAGCAGCCTGTGGACTGGCATCCAAGAGACCCAGTACTTC
TRBD1 TRBJ2-2 TRBV6-8 NA CASSYGQGATIGELFF TGTGCCAGCAGTTACGGGCAGGGGGCGACGATCGGGGAGCTGTTTTTT
NA TRBJ2-1 TRBV6-1 NA CPSSEAGVEQFF TGTCCCAGCAGTGAAGCTGGCGTGGAGCAGTTCTTC
NA TRBJ1-1 TRBV27 many CASSLTGSDTEAFF TGTGCCAGCAGTTTAACCGGGTCTGACACTGAAGCTTTCTTT
NA TRBJ2-5 TRBV7-6 few CASSLIARGGETQYF TGTGCCAGCAGCTTAATCGCCAGGGGCGGTGAGACCCAGTACTTC
TRBD2 TRBJ2-1 TRBV12-3/TRBV12-4 many CASSRGTSGGYEQFF TGTGCCAGCAGTCGAGGGACTAGCGGGGGGTATGAGCAGTTCTTC
NA TRBJ1-2 TRBV5-4 NA CASSSPDGKGDGYTF TGTGCCAGCAGCTCCCCAGACGGAAAGGGGGATGGCTACACCTTC
NA TRBJ2-3 TRBV6-6 NA CASSTIGTDTQYF TGTGCCAGCAGTACGATTGGCACAGATACGCAGTATTTT
NA TRBJ1-6 TRBV12-3/TRBV12-4 NA CASRATGPNSPLHF TGTGCCAGCAGGGCAACAGGGCCCAATTCACCCCTCCACTTT
TRBD1 TRBJ1-2 TRBV28 NA CASSLLGTGGPNYGYTF TGTGCCAGCAGTTTACTCGGGACAGGGGGCCCGAACTATGGCTACACCTTC
NA TRBJ1-6 TRBV12-3/TRBV12-4 many CASSLVTDNSPLHF TGTGCCAGCAGTTTAGTGACAGATAATTCACCCCTCCACTTT
NA TRBJ1-1 TRBV7-2 NA CASSLEASLNTEAFF TGTGCCAGCAGCTTAGAAGCCAGTTTGAACACTGAAGCTTTCTTT
NA TRBJ1-5 TRBV6-2/TRBV6-3 few CASSYGTPQAQPQHF TGTGCCAGCAGTTACGGCACTCCACAGGCACAGCCCCAGCATTTT
TRBD1 TRBJ1-2 TRBV6-2/TRBV6-3 once CASTETGDRIGGYTF TGTGCCAGCACCGAGACAGGGGACCGAATTGGAGGCTACACCTTC
NA TRBJ2-2 TRBV7-2 many CASSRRVTTGELFF TGTGCCAGCAGCCGAAGAGTGACCACCGGGGAGCTGTTTTTT
NA TRBJ1-4 TRBV12-3/TRBV12-4 NA CASSLFVQGGEKLFF TGTGCCAGCAGTTTATTCGTTCAGGGTGGCGAAAAACTGTTTTTT
NA TRBJ2-3 TRBV4-3 NA CASSQDDGVDTQYF TGCGCCAGCAGCCAAGATGACGGGGTAGATACGCAGTATTTT
NA TRBJ2-1 TRBV7-9 NA CASSPRAHPNEQFF TGTGCCAGCAGCCCTCGGGCCCACCCCAATGAGCAGTTCTTC
NA TRBJ2-6 TRBV7-3 NA CASSPQTSGANVLTF TGTGCCAGCAGTCCACAGACCTCTGGGGCCAACGTCCTGACTTTC
NA TRBJ2-5 TRBV15 NA CATSRDLGETQYF TGTGCCACCAGCAGAGATCTGGGAGAGACCCAGTACTTC
NA TRBJ2-5 TRBV7-2 NA CASSLIDRQETQYF TGTGCCAGCAGCTTAATCGACCGCCAAGAGACCCAGTACTTC
NA TRBJ2-7 TRBV27 NA CATKGGTGQYF TGTGCCACCAAGGGCGGTACTGGGCAGTACTTC
NA TRBJ2-5 TRBV20-1 once CSARGPRPGLTRGYQETQYF TGCAGTGCTAGAGGACCCAGGCCGGGACTCACAAGGGGGTACCAAGAGACCCAGTACTTC
NA TRBJ1-2 TRBV28 few CASMSTRFDGYTF TGTGCATCCATGTCGACACGGTTTGATGGCTACACCTTC
TRBD2 TRBJ2-1 TRBV3-1 few CASSQDILAGIYNEQFF TGTGCCAGCAGCCAAGATATACTAGCGGGGATATACAATGAGCAGTTCTTC
TRBD2 TRBJ2-1 TRBV4-1 few CASSQELRAGGESQFF TGCGCCAGCAGCCAAGAGTTACGAGCGGGAGGAGAATCACAGTTCTTC
TRBD2 TRBJ2-5 TRBV7-9 few CASSWRGGDQETQYF TGTGCCAGCAGCTGGCGTGGGGGGGACCAAGAGACCCAGTACTTC
NA TRBJ2-1 TRBV7-2 NA CASSSLLLAYNEQFF TGTGCCAGCAGCTCACTTTTACTAGCCTACAATGAGCAGTTCTTC
NA TRBJ1-2 TRBV5-6 few CASTQLGGISGYTF TGTGCCAGCACTCAGTTAGGGGGAATTAGTGGCTACACCTTC
TRBD1 TRBJ2-1 TRBV27 NA CASTVGGRRYNEQFF TGTGCCAGCACCGTAGGGGGCAGGAGGTACAATGAGCAGTTCTTC
TRBD2 TRBJ2-3 TRBV6-1 few CASSWLAGGGDTQYF TGTGCCAGCAGTTGGCTAGCGGGAGGCGGGGATACGCAGTATTTT
TRBD1 TRBJ2-1 TRBV6-2/TRBV6-3 NA CASSQTGVFYNEQFF TGTGCCAGCAGTCAAACAGGGGTATTCTACAATGAGCAGTTCTTC
TRBD1 TRBJ2-5 TRBV6-2/TRBV6-3 NA CASTSPSGTEETQYF TGTGCCAGCACCTCACCGTCCGGGACAGAAGAGACCCAGTACTTC
NA TRBJ1-5 TRBV28 NA CACSLLSGIQPQHF TGTGCCTGCAGTTTACTTTCCGGGATTCAGCCCCAGCATTTT
NA TRBJ2-2 TRBV7-8 few CASSLYVARSANTGELFF TGTGCCAGCAGCTTATACGTAGCGCGCTCTGCGAACACCGGGGAGCTGTTTTTT
TRBD2 TRBJ2-5 TRBV7-2 many CASSRSGEGYKAPQYF TGTGCCAGCAGCCGTAGCGGGGAGGGCTATAAAGCTCCCCAGTACTTC
TRBD1 TRBJ2-6 TRBV19 NA CASSTGQAGANVLTF TGTGCCAGTAGTACGGGACAGGCTGGGGCCAACGTCCTGACTTTC
NA TRBJ1-5 TRBV7-8 few CASSLAGLSNQPQHF TGTGCCAGCAGCTTAGCCGGCCTTAGCAATCAGCCCCAGCATTTT
TRBD2 TRBJ2-1 TRBV28 NA CASSPIAGTYNEQFF TGTGCCAGCAGTCCCATAGCGGGGACCTACAATGAGCAGTTCTTC
TRBD2 TRBJ2-1 TRBV12-3/TRBV12-4 many CASSPGTSLYNEQFF TGTGCCAGCAGCCCCGGGACTAGCCTTTACAATGAGCAGTTCTTC
NA TRBJ2-7 TRBV6-2/TRBV6-3 NA CACRDGSSYEQYF TGTGCCTGCAGGGATGGGAGCTCCTACGAGCAGTACTTC
TRBD2 TRBJ2-3 TRBV19 few CASSILEAGGADTQYF TGTGCCAGTAGTATCCTGGAAGCGGGAGGGGCGGATACGCAGTATTTT
TRBD1 TRBJ1-2 TRBV15 NA CATSRDRQGDYGYTF TGTGCCACCAGCAGAGATCGTCAGGGGGACTATGGCTACACCTTC
TRBD1 TRBJ1-1 TRBV28 few CASSMDRGRTEAFF TGTGCCAGCAGTATGGACAGGGGGCGGACTGAAGCTTTCTTT
NA TRBJ2-1 TRBV12-3/TRBV12-4 few CASQSGDEQFF TGTGCCAGCCAGAGCGGCGATGAGCAGTTCTTC
NA TRBJ2-1 TRBV6-1 NA CASSEALETGQFF TGTGCCAGCAGTGAAGCGCTGGAAACGGGGCAGTTCTTC
NA TRBJ2-3 TRBV20-1 NA CSARPLGGISTDTQYF TGCAGTGCTAGGCCCCTCGGTGGGATTAGCACAGATACGCAGTATTTT
TRBD1 TRBJ1-6 TRBV6-5 NA CASSYSGGQGRSHNSPLHF TGTGCCAGCAGTTACTCGGGGGGACAGGGGCGCTCCCATAATTCACCCCTCCACTTT
NA TRBJ2-7 TRBV19 few CASSTALQYGQYF TGTGCCAGTAGTACTGCGTTACAGTACGGGCAGTACTTC
TRBD2 TRBJ2-5 TRBV4-2 NA CASSRTGTSGYQETQYF TGTGCCAGCAGCCGCACCGGGACTAGCGGATACCAAGAGACCCAGTACTTC